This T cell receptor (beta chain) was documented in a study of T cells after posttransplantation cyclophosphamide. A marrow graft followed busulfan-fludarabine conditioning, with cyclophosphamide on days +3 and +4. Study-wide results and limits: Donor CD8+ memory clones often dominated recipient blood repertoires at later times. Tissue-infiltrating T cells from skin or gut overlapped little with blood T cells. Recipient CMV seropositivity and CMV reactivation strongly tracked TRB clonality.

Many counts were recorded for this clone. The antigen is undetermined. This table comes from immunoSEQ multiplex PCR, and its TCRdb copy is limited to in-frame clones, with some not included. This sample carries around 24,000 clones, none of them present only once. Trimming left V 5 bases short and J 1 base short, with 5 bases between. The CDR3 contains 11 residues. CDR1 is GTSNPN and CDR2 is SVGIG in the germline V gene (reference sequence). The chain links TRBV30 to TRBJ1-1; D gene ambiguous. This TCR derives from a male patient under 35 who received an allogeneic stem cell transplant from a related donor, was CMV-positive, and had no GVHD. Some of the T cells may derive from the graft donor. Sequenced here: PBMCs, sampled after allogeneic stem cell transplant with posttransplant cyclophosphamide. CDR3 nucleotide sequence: TGTGCCTGGGGCAAGAACACTGAAGCTTTCTTT. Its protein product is CAWGKNTEAFF. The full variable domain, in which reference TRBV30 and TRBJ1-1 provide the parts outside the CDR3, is SQTIHQWPATLVQPVGSPLSLECTVEGTSNPNLYWYRQAAGRGLQLLFYSVGIGQISSEVPQNLSASRPQDRQFILSSKKLLLSDSGFYLCAWGKNTEAFFGQGTRLTVV.